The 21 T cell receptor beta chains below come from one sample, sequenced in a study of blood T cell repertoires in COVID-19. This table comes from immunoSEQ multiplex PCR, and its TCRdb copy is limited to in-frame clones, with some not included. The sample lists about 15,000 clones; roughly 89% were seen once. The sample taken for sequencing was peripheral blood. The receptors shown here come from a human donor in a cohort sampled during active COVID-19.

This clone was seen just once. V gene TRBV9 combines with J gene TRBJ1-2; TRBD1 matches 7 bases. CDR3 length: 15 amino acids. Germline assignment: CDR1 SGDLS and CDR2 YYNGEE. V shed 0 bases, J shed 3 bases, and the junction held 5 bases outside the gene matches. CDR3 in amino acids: CASSVDRQGDYGYTF. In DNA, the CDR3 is TGTGCCAGCAGCGTAGATCGACAGGGTGACTATGGCTACACCTTC.

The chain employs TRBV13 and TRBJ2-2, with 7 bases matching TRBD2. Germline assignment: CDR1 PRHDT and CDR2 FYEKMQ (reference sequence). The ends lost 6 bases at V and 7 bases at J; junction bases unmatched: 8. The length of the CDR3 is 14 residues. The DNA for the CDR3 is TGTGCCAGCAGTGAGCGGGGCTGGGGCGGGGAGCTGTTTTTT. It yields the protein CASSERGWGGELFF.

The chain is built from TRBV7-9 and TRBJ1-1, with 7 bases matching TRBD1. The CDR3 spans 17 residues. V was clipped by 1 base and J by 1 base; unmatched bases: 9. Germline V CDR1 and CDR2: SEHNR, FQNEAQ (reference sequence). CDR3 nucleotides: TGTGCCAGCAGCTTAGAAGCGGTGCGACAGGGGAACACTGAAGCTTTCTTT. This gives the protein CASSLEAVRQGNTEAFF.

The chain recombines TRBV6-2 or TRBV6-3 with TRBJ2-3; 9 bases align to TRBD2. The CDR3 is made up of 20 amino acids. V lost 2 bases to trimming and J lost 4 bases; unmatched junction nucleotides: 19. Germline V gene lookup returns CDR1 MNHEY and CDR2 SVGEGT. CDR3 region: CASSYPLEVREGDAADTQYF. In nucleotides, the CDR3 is TGTGCCAGCAGTTACCCCCTTGAGGTGCGGGAGGGGGATGCGGCAGATACGCAGTATTTT.

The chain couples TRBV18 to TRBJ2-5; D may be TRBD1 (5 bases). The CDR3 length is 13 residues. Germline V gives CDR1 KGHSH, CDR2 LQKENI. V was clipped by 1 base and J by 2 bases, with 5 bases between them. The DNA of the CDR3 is TGTGCCAGCTCACCACGACAGCAAGAGACCCAGTACTTC. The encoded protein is CASSPRQQETQYF.

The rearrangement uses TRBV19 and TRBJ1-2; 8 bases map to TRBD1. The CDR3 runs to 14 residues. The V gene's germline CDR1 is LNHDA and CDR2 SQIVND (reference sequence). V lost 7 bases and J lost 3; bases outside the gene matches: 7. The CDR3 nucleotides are TGTGCCAGTATTCCGGGACAGGCGCACTATGGCTACACCTTC. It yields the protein CASIPGQAHYGYTF.

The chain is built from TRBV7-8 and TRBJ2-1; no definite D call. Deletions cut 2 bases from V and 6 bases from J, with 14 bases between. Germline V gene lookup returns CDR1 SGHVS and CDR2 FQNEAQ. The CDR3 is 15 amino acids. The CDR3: CASSLIDGPSNEQFF. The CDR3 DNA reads TGTGCCAGCAGCTTAATCGATGGCCCTAGCAATGAGCAGTTCTTC.

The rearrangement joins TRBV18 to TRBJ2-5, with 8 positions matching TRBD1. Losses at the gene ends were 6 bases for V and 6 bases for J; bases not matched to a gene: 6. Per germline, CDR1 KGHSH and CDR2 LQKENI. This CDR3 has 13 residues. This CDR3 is CASSADRAKTQYF. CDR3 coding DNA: TGTGCCAGCTCTGCGGACAGGGCGAAGACCCAGTACTTC.

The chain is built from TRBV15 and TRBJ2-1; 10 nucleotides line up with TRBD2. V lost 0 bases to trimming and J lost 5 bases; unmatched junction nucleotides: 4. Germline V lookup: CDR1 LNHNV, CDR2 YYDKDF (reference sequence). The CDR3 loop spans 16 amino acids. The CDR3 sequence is CATSRDFGLADNEQFF. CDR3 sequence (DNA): TGTGCCACCAGCAGAGATTTTGGACTAGCGGACAATGAGCAGTTCTTC.

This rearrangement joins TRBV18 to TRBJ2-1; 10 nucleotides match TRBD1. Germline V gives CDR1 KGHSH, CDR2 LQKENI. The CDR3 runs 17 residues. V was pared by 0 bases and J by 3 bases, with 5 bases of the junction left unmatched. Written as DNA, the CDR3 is TGTGCCAGCTCACCACCCGTGACAGGGGGCAGCTACAATGAGCAGTTCTTC. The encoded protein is CASSPPVTGGSYNEQFF.

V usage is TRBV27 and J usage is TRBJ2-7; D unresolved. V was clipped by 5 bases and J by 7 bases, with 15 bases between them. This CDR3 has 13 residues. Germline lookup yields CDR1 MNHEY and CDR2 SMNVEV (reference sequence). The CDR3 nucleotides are TGTGCCAGCAGTCCCATAGACTCGGGTGAGCAGTACTTC. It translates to CASSPIDSGEQYF.

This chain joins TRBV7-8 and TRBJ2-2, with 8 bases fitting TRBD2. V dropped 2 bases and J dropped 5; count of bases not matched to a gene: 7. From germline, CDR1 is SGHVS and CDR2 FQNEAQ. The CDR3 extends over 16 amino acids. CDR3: CASSLPGGAITGELFF. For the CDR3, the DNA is TGTGCCAGCAGCTTACCGGGGGGGGCCATAACCGGGGAGCTGTTTTTT. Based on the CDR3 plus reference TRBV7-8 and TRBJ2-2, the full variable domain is GAGVSQSPRYKVAKRGQDVALRCDPISGHVSLFWYQQALGQGPEFLTYFQNEAQLDKSGLPSDRFFAERPEGSVSTLKIQRTQQEDSAVYLCASSLPGGAITGELFFGEGSRLTVL.

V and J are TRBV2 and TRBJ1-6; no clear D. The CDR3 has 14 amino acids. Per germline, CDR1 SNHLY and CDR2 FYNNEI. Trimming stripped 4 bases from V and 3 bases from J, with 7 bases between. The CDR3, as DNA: TGTGCCAGCAGTGGCCGGGACTATAATTCACCCCTCCACTTT. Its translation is CASSGRDYNSPLHF.

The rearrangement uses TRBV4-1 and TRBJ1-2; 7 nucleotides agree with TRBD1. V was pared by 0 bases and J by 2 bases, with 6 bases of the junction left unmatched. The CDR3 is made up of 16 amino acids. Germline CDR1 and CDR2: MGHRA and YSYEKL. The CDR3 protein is CASSQDRGGSNYGYTF. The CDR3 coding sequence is TGCGCCAGCAGCCAAGATCGAGGGGGCTCCAACTATGGCTACACCTTC.

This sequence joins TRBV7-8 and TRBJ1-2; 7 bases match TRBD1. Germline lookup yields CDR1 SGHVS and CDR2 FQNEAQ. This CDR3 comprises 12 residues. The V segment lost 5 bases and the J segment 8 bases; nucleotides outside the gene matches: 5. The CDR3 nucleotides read TGTGCCAGCAGCCAGGGGGGGGGCGGCTACACCTTC. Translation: CASSQGGGGYTF. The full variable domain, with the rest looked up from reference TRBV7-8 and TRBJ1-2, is GAGVSQSPRYKVAKRGQDVALRCDPISGHVSLFWYQQALGQGPEFLTYFQNEAQLDKSGLPSDRFFAERPEGSVSTLKIQRTQQEDSAVYLCASSQGGGGYTFGSGTRLTVV.

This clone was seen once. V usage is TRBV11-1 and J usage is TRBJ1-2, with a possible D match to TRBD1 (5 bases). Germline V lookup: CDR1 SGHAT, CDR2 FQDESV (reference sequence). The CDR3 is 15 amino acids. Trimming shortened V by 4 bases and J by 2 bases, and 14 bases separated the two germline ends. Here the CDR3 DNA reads TGTGCCAGCAGCTCGAGGGGTGCGGGGAACTATGGCTACACCTTC. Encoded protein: CASSSRGAGNYGYTF.

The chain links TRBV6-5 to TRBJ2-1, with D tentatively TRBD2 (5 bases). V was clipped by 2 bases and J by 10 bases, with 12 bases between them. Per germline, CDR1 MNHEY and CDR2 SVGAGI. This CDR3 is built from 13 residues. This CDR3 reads CASSYTPGMEQFF. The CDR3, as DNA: TGTGCCAGCAGTTACACCCCGGGGATGGAGCAGTTCTTC.

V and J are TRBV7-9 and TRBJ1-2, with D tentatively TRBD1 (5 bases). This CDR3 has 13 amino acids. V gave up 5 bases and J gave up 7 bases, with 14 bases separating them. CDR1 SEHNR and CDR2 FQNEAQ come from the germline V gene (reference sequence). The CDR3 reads CASSLEQGAGYTF. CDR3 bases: TGTGCCAGCAGCCTAGAACAAGGGGCTGGCTACACCTTC.

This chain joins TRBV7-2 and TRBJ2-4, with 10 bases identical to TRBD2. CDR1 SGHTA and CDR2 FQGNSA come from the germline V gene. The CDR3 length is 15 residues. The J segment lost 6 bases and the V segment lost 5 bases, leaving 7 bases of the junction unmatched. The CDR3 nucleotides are TGTGCCAGCAGCCCTAGTACTAGCGGGGTAAACATTCAGTACTTC. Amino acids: CASSPSTSGVNIQYF.

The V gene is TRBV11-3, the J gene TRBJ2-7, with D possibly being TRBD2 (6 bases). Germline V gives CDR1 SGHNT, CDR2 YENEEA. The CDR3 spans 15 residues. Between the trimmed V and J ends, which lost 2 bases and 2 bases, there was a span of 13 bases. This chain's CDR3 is CASSLRRGPPYEQYF. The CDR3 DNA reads TGTGCCAGCAGCTTACGGAGGGGTCCACCCTACGAGCAGTACTTC.

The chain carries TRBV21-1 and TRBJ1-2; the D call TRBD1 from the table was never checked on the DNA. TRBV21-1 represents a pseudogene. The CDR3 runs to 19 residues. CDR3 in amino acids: CASSKGVPWEGASNYGYTF. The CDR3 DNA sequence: TGTGCCAGCAGCAAAGGGGTGCCCTGGGAAGGGGCCTCTAACTATGGCTACACCTTC.